This T cell receptor beta chain was sequenced during a study of PD-1 blockade in mismatch repair-deficient tumors. Points from the study as a whole: Rapid post-treatment expansion, then contraction, generally preceding radiologic response, marked tumor-resident clones.

With respect to this clone: The antigen is not known.

The CDR3 is 13 residues long. With 9 bases removed from V and 8 bases from J, the gap between germline ends came to 17 bases. The germline V gene has CDR1 MNHEY and CDR2 SMNVEV (reference sequence). TCRdb keeps only in-frame clones here, not all; method: immunoSEQ multiplex PCR. The profile covers under 95,000 clones, with more than 65% appearing a single time and just over 2.5% taken by the ten largest. The sequencing used peripheral blood, collected 12 weeks after starting pembrolizumab. The clonotype originates from an adult with mismatch repair-deficient cancer. V is TRBV27 and J is TRBJ2-1; perhaps D is TRBD1 or TRBD2 (5 bases each). The CDR3 bases are TGTGCCAGTATGGGACCGGTGCCCGATGAGCAGTTCTTC. Protein product: CASMGPVPDEQFF.